The rows below give T cell receptor beta chains drawn from one sample of a study of blood T cell repertoires in COVID-19. TCRdb's table, derived via immunoSEQ multiplex PCR, lists solely in-frame clones and lacks some. Of almost 400,000 clones in the sample, roughly 90% were seen once. Material for sequencing was PBMCs or T cells enriched from blood (not recorded which). The receptors were sampled from a woman aged 25 to 39 with acute COVID-19. Both conserved end residues are part of each CDR3. Fields, in order: D gene, clone size, V gene, J gene, CDR3 DNA, CDR3 protein. The D gene is left open where the match is weak. Size is omitted from some rows. Given values are once, few, many or a class for expanded clones.

d_call: TRBD1; clone_size: .; v_call: TRBV7-9; j_call: TRBJ1-2; cdr3_nt: TGTGCCAGCAGCTTACTAGGACAGGGCCACTATGGCTACACCTTC; cdr3_aa: CASSLLGQGHYGYTF
d_call: TRBD1; clone_size: .; v_call: TRBV6-2/TRBV6-3; j_call: TRBJ2-4; cdr3_nt: TGTGCCAGCAGTTACCGGCCAGGGGGCGTATACATTCAGTACTTC; cdr3_aa: CASSYRPGGVYIQYF
d_call: .; clone_size: .; v_call: TRBV6-5; j_call: TRBJ2-2; cdr3_nt: TGTGCCAGCAGTCGGAGGACAGACACCGGGGAGCTGTTTTTT; cdr3_aa: CASSRRTDTGELFF
d_call: .; clone_size: .; v_call: TRBV7-6; j_call: TRBJ1-1; cdr3_nt: TGTGCCAGCGGAGCAGGGATTGGTACTGAAGCTTTCTTT; cdr3_aa: CASGAGIGTEAFF
d_call: .; clone_size: .; v_call: TRBV29-1; j_call: TRBJ2-7; cdr3_nt: TGCAGCGTTCGGACAGAGTTCTACGAGCAGTACTTC; cdr3_aa: CSVRTEFYEQYF
d_call: .; clone_size: .; v_call: TRBV10-1; j_call: TRBJ2-1; cdr3_nt: TGCGCCAGCAGTGAGTGGAGCTCCTACAATGAGCAGTTCTTC; cdr3_aa: CASSEWSSYNEQFF
d_call: .; clone_size: .; v_call: TRBV6-2/TRBV6-3; j_call: TRBJ1-4; cdr3_nt: TGTGCCAGCAGTTTGTTAGAAAGTAATGAAAAACTGTTTTTT; cdr3_aa: CASSLLESNEKLFF
d_call: TRBD1; clone_size: .; v_call: TRBV24-1; j_call: TRBJ2-2; cdr3_nt: TGTGCCACCAGTGATCAAGACAGGGGGCCGGGCACCGGGGAGCTGTTTTTT; cdr3_aa: CATSDQDRGPGTGELFF
d_call: .; clone_size: .; v_call: TRBV5-1; j_call: TRBJ1-3; cdr3_nt: TGCGCCAGCAGCTTGGACCAGGGGAACACCATATATTTT; cdr3_aa: CASSLDQGNTIYF
d_call: .; clone_size: few; v_call: TRBV19; j_call: TRBJ2-4; cdr3_nt: TGTGCCAGTAGTGTCCCTCTGGGGCTCTCCAACATTCAGTACTTC; cdr3_aa: CASSVPLGLSNIQYF
d_call: TRBD1; clone_size: once; v_call: TRBV29-1; j_call: TRBJ1-4; cdr3_nt: TGCAGCGTTCAGACAGGGGGCGGTGAAAAACTGTTTTTT; cdr3_aa: CSVQTGGGEKLFF
d_call: .; clone_size: .; v_call: TRBV7-2; j_call: TRBJ2-1; cdr3_nt: TGTGCCAGCAGCTTCGGGGGAAGCTCCTACAATGAGCAGTTCTTC; cdr3_aa: CASSFGGSSYNEQFF
d_call: TRBD2; clone_size: .; v_call: TRBV4-1; j_call: TRBJ2-7; cdr3_nt: TGCGCCAGCAGCCAAGAGGGGCCAGCGGGAAGCTACGAGCAGTACTTC; cdr3_aa: CASSQEGPAGSYEQYF
d_call: .; clone_size: .; v_call: TRBV6-4; j_call: TRBJ2-3; cdr3_nt: TGTGCCAGCAGTGAATCAGGGCCAGATACGCAGTATTTT; cdr3_aa: CASSESGPDTQYF
d_call: .; clone_size: .; v_call: TRBV3-1/TRBV3-2; j_call: TRBJ2-3; cdr3_nt: TGTGCCAGCAGCCAAGAGATGAACAGGGGCGGGGGGACAGATACGCAGTATTTT; cdr3_aa: CASSQEMNRGGGTDTQYF
d_call: .; clone_size: .; v_call: TRBV10-3; j_call: TRBJ2-2; cdr3_nt: TGTGCCATCAGTGGGAACAAAGGAGAAATCGGGGAGCTGTTTTTT; cdr3_aa: CAISGNKGEIGELFF
d_call: TRBD1; clone_size: .; v_call: TRBV19; j_call: TRBJ1-4; cdr3_nt: TGTGCCAGTAGCCGGACAGGAGAAAATGAAAAACTGTTTTTT; cdr3_aa: CASSRTGENEKLFF
d_call: TRBD1; clone_size: .; v_call: TRBV6-1; j_call: TRBJ1-5; cdr3_nt: TGTGCCAGCAGTGAGGCCCAGGGGGGCGGGAATCAGCCCCAGCATTTT; cdr3_aa: CASSEAQGGGNQPQHF
d_call: .; clone_size: .; v_call: TRBV19; j_call: TRBJ1-5; cdr3_nt: TGTGCCAGTAGGGCAGGACAGAGCGGCAATCAGCCCCAGCATTTT; cdr3_aa: CASRAGQSGNQPQHF
d_call: TRBD1; clone_size: few; v_call: TRBV4-2; j_call: TRBJ1-2; cdr3_nt: TGTGCCAGCAGCCAAGACGGGGCAGGGGGCGGCTACACCTTC; cdr3_aa: CASSQDGAGGGYTF
d_call: .; clone_size: .; v_call: TRBV5-5; j_call: TRBJ2-1; cdr3_nt: TGTGCCAGCAGCTTGTTGCCCTACGGGGAGAGTGAAGGGCAGTTCTTC; cdr3_aa: CASSLLPYGESEGQFF
d_call: .; clone_size: .; v_call: TRBV3-1/TRBV3-2; j_call: TRBJ1-6; cdr3_nt: TGTGCCAGCAGCCCCTCGGTGAATTCACCCCTCCACTTT; cdr3_aa: CASSPSVNSPLHF
d_call: TRBD1; clone_size: once; v_call: TRBV15; j_call: TRBJ2-7; cdr3_nt: TGTGCCATCAAGACAGGGCCCTACGAGCAGTACTTC; cdr3_aa: CAIKTGPYEQYF
d_call: .; clone_size: once; v_call: TRBV9; j_call: TRBJ2-4; cdr3_nt: TGTGCCAGCAGCGTAGCGCCAGGGCTAGCCAAAAACATTCAGTACTTC; cdr3_aa: CASSVAPGLAKNIQYF
d_call: .; clone_size: .; v_call: TRBV9; j_call: TRBJ1-1; cdr3_nt: TGTGCCAGCAGCGTAAGTCGAGGCACTGAAGCTTTCTTT; cdr3_aa: CASSVSRGTEAFF
d_call: .; clone_size: .; v_call: TRBV9; j_call: TRBJ1-2; cdr3_nt: TGTGCCAGCAGCGTTCGGGGAGTCGGGTATGGCTACACCTTC; cdr3_aa: CASSVRGVGYGYTF
d_call: TRBD2; clone_size: .; v_call: TRBV10-3; j_call: TRBJ2-3; cdr3_nt: TGTGCCATCAGCCGACTAGCGGGGGGCACAGATACGCAGTATTTT; cdr3_aa: CAISRLAGGTDTQYF
d_call: TRBD1; clone_size: once; v_call: TRBV14; j_call: TRBJ1-4; cdr3_nt: TGTGCCAGCAGCCCGTTGGACAGGGGGAAAAAACTGTTTTTT; cdr3_aa: CASSPLDRGKKLFF
d_call: .; clone_size: .; v_call: TRBV2; j_call: TRBJ1-5; cdr3_nt: TGTGCCAGCAGAGGAGGCCGCGGCATATATAGCAATCAGCCCCAGCATTTT; cdr3_aa: CASRGGRGIYSNQPQHF
d_call: TRBD1; clone_size: .; v_call: TRBV5-4; j_call: TRBJ1-1; cdr3_nt: TGTGCCAGCAGCTTGAGGACCCGGGACAGGGGGCAGAGCACTGAAGCTTTCTTT; cdr3_aa: CASSLRTRDRGQSTEAFF
d_call: .; clone_size: .; v_call: TRBV10-3; j_call: TRBJ1-2; cdr3_nt: TGTGCCATCAGTGGGACAGCGCTTCTTTATGGCTACACCTTC; cdr3_aa: CAISGTALLYGYTF